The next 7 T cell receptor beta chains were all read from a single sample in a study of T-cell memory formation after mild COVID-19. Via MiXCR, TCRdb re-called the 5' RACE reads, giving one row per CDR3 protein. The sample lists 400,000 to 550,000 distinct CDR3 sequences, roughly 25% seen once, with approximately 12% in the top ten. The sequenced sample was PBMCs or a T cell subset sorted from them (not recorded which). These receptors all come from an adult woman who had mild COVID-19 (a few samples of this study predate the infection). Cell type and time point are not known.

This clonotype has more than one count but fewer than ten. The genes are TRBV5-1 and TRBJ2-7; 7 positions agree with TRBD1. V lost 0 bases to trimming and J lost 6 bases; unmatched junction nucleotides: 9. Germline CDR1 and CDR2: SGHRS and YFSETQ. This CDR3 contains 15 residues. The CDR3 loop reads CASSLARGTLFEQYF. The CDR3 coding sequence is TGCGCCAGCAGCTTGGCCAGGGGGACACTCTTCGAGCAGTACTTC.

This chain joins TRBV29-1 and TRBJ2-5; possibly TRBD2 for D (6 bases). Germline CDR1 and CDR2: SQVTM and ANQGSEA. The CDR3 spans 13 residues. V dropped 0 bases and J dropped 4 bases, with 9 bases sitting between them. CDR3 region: CSVEDRGRETQYF. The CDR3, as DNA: TGCAGCGTTGAAGATCGGGGGAGAGAGACCCAGTACTTC.

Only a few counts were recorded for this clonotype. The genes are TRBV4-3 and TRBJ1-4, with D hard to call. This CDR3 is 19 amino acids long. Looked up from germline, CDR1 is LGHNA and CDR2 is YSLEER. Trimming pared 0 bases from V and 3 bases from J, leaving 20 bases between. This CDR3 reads CASSQDTPNAGKSNEKLFF. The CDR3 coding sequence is TGCGCCAGCAGCCAAGATACGCCCAACGCCGGGAAGTCTAATGAAAAACTGTTTTTT.

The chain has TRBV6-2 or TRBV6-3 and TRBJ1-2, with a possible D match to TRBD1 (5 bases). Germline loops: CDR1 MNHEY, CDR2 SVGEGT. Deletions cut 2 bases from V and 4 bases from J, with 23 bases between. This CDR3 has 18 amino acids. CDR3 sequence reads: CASSYGPLDVGEAYGYTF. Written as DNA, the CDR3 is TGTGCCAGCAGTTACGGGCCTCTGGACGTGGGGGAAGCCTATGGCTACACCTTC.

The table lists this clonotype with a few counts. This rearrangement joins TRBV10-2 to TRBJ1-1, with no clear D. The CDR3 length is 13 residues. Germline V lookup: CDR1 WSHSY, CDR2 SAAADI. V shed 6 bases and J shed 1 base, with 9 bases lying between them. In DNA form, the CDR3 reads TGCGCCAGCAGATATACGGAGAACACTGAAGCTTTCTTT. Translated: CASRYTENTEAFF.

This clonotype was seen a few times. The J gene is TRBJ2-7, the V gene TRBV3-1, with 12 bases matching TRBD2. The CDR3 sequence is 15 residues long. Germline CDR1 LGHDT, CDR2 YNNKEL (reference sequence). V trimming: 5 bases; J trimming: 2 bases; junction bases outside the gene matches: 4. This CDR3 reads CASSATSGGTYEQYF. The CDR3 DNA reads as TGTGCCAGCAGCGCGACTAGCGGGGGAACCTACGAGCAGTACTTC.

As DNA, the CDR3 is TGTGCCAGCAGCTTTAAAGTACCGGGACAGGAGTTCACAGATACGCAGTATTTT. The encoded protein is CASSFKVPGQEFTDTQYF. This chain uses TRBV5-5 with TRBJ2-3; 8 nucleotides line up with TRBD1. Germline V gives CDR1 SGHKS, CDR2 YYEKEE (reference sequence). The junction had 13 bases not matched to a gene; V was cut back by 2 bases and J by 2 bases. The CDR3 totals 18 residues.